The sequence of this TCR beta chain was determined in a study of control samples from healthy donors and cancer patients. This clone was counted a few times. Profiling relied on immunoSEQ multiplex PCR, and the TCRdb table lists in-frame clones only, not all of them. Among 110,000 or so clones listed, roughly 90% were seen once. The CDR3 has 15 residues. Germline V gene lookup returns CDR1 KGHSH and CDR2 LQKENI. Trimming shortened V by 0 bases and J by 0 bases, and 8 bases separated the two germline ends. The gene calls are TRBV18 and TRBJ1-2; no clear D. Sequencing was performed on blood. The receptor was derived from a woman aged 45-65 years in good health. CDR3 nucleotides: TGTGCCAGCTCACCACCTGACGGTCCTAACTATGGCTACACCTTC. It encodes CASSPPDGPNYGYTF. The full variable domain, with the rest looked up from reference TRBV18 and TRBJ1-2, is NAGVMQNPRHLVRRRGQEARLRCSPMKGHSHVYWYRQLPEEGLKFMVYLQKENIIDESGMPKERFSAEFPKEGPSILRIQQVVRGDSAAYFCASSPPDGPNYGYTFGSGTRLTVV.